This T cell receptor (beta chain) was sequenced in a study of cytomegalovirus exposure and HLA in healthy donors. The study's findings and limits: DRB1 had the most TCR associations and HLA-C the fewest, a later analysis found, with rates varying by HLA locus.

Of note for this clone: Its antigen is not identified.

V lost 4 bases to trimming and J lost 3 bases; unmatched junction nucleotides: 7. CDR1 SGHRS and CDR2 YFSETQ come from the germline V gene. The CDR3 consists of 14 residues. With 60 Vbeta and 13 Jbeta primers, the PCR was carried out. Using immunoSEQ multiplex PCR, the repertoire was profiled, and TCRdb retains in-frame clones only, with some absent. The top ten hold around 7.4% of the sample, which has about 89,000 clones, around 85% seen once. This sequence joins TRBV5-1 and TRBJ2-7, with TRBD1 matching 7 bases. The sample was PBMCs. The TCR was taken from a man aged 35 to 55 in good health and CMV-seropositive. CDR3 bases: TGCGCCAGCAGCGTGCAGGGGGTTGGCTACGAGCAGTACTTC. It specifies CASSVQGVGYEQYF. Full variable domain (missing parts from reference TRBV5-1 and TRBJ2-7): KAGVTQTPRYLIKTRGQQVTLSCSPISGHRSVSWYQQTPGQGLQFLFEYFSETQRNKGNFPGRFSGRQFSNSRSEMNVSTLELGDSALYLCASSVQGVGYEQYFGPGTRLTVT.